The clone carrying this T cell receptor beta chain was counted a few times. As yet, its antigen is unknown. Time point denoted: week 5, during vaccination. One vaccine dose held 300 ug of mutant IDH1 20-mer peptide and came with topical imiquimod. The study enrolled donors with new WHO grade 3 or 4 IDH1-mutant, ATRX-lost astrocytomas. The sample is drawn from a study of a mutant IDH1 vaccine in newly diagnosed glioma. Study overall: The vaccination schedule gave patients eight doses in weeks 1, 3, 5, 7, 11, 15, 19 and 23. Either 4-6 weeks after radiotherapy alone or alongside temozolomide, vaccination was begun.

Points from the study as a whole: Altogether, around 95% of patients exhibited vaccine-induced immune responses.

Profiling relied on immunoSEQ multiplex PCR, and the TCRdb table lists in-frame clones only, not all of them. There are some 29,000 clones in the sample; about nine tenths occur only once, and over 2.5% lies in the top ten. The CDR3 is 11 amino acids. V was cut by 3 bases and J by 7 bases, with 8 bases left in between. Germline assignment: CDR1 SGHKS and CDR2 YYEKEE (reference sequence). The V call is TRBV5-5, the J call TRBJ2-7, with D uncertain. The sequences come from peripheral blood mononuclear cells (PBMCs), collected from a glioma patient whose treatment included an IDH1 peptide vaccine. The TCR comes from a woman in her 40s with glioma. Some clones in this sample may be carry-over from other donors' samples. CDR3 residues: CASSSFGEQYF. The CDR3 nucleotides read TGTGCCAGCAGCTCCTTCGGGGAGCAGTACTTC.